These 13 T cell receptor beta chains came from one sample sequenced in a study of blood T cells in healthy people across ages. A second roughly 6 to 11 cycle PCR used barcoded and J-beta primers. TCRdb called the 5' RACE reads again in MiXCR, with one record for every CDR3 protein. The top ten hold 25% to 30% of the sample, which has about 760,000 distinct CDR3 sequences, more than 55% seen once. The sequenced sample consisted of blood. The source of these receptors is a man in his forties in good health.

This rearrangement joins TRBV7-2 to TRBJ1-5, with unresolved D. Germline CDR1 reads SGHTA; CDR2 reads FQGNSA. Trimming pared 2 bases from V and 2 bases from J, leaving 10 bases between. The CDR3 loop spans 15 amino acids. The CDR3 loop reads CASSLNREGNQPQHF. The DNA for the CDR3 is TGTGCCAGCAGCTTAAATCGGGAAGGCAATCAGCCCCAGCATTTT.

This chain uses TRBV12-3 or TRBV12-4 with TRBJ1-5, with a weak D call TRBD1 (6 bases). The ends were cut back, 6 bases at V and 1 base at J, with 22 bases in the middle. The length of the CDR3 is 18 residues. In DNA form, the CDR3 reads TGTGCCAGCAGCCTCGACAGGACCCCTGTCAAGAGCAATCAGCCCCAGCATTTT. Translation gives CASSLDRTPVKSNQPQHF.

V gene TRBV19 combines with J gene TRBJ2-7; possibly TRBD2 for D (6 bases). The DNA end is more similar to TRBJ2-5, so the J call may be wrong. The length of the CDR3 is 14 residues. CDR1 LNHDA and CDR2 SQIVND come from the germline V gene (reference sequence). The CDR3 coding sequence is TGTGCCAGTAGTCCCCGGGACTTAATAGAGACCCAGTACTTC. This sequence encodes CASSPRDLIETQYF.

This clonotype was seen more than once but under ten times. The chain uses TRBV9 and TRBJ2-1, with 7 positions matching TRBD2. This CDR3 region has 15 residues. V shed 0 bases and J 9 bases; nucleotides not matched to a gene: 9. Looked up from germline, CDR1 is SGDLS and CDR2 is YYNGEE. In DNA form, the CDR3 reads TGTGCCAGCAGCGTAGGTTTCGCGGGGGTCACTGAGCAGTTCTTC. The encoded protein is CASSVGFAGVTEQFF.

This clonotype has a count of ten or more. The chain carries TRBV4-1 and TRBJ1-4; D is undetermined. This CDR3 is 15 amino acids long. With 3 bases removed from V and 0 bases from J, the gap between germline ends came to 8 bases. Germline CDR1 MGHRA, CDR2 YSYEKL. The CDR3 loop is CASSQTETTNEKLFF. The CDR3 region has the DNA TGCGCCAGCAGCCAGACGGAAACAACTAATGAAAAACTGTTTTTT.

V gene TRBV5-1 combines with J gene TRBJ2-1, with D perhaps matching TRBD1 or TRBD2 (5 bases each). CDR1 is SGHRS and CDR2 is YFSETQ in the germline V gene. There are 12 residues in the CDR3. Trimming removed 0 bases from V and 10 bases from J, with 8 bases in between. This CDR3 is CASSLVGVEQFF. The CDR3 DNA reads as TGCGCCAGCAGCTTGGTGGGGGTCGAGCAGTTCTTC.

The chain combines TRBV15 with TRBJ2-1; 14 bases map to TRBD2. Germline-derived CDR1 and CDR2 are LNHNV and YYDKDF (reference sequence). The CDR3 is made up of 19 amino acids. V lost 5 bases, J lost 1 base, and 10 bases stayed unmatched. CDR3 protein: CATSWGLAGVGSSYNEQFF. The CDR3 bases are TGTGCCACCAGCTGGGGACTAGCGGGGGTAGGGAGTTCCTACAATGAGCAGTTCTTC.

This clonotype was recorded many times. The chain uses TRBV3-1 and TRBJ2-2; D is ambiguous. The CDR3 is made up of 12 amino acids. In germline, CDR1 is LGHDT, CDR2 YNNKEL (reference sequence). Trimming took off 2 bases at V and 4 bases at J, with 2 bases between the two ends. CDR3 coding DNA: TGTGCCAGCAGCCAACTCACCGGGGAGCTGTTTTTT. Translated: CASSQLTGELFF.

The V and J genes are TRBV7-3 and TRBJ2-1; maybe TRBD1 (5 bases). The ends were cut back, 2 bases at V and 1 base at J, with 15 bases in the middle. The CDR3 is 17 amino acids. From germline, CDR1 is SGHTA and CDR2 FQGTGA. The CDR3 sequence: CASSLVGDKGSYNEQFF. Written as DNA, the CDR3 is TGTGCCAGCAGCTTAGTTGGGGATAAGGGGTCCTACAATGAGCAGTTCTTC.

This clonotype was detected many times. This chain connects TRBV20-1 to TRBJ2-5; TRBD1 agrees at 7 bases. CDR3 length: 13 amino acids. Losses at the gene ends were 7 bases for V and 4 bases for J; bases not matched to a gene: 9. The germline gives CDR1 DFQATT, CDR2 SNEGSKA (reference sequence). CDR3 nucleotides: TGCAGTGGATTGGGACAGTACCTAGAGACCCAGTACTTC. Amino acid sequence: CSGLGQYLETQYF.

The chain employs TRBV24-1 and TRBJ1-2; D not certain. CDR1 and CDR2 from the germline V gene are KGHDR and SFDVKD. CDR3 size: 14 residues. V was clipped by 3 bases and J by 6 bases, with 13 bases between them. CDR3 in DNA: TGTGCCACCAGTGATGGTCACCAGGTTGATGGCTACACCTTC. Translating it yields CATSDGHQVDGYTF.

This clonotype showed up many times. The chain combines TRBV5-1 with TRBJ2-5; no reliable D call. V lost 1 base and J lost 4, with 17 bases in between. The CDR3 sequence is 16 residues long. Germline CDR1 and CDR2: SGHRS and YFSETQ. CDR3 in amino acids: CASSLNIRGSRETQYF. As DNA, the CDR3 is TGCGCCAGCAGCTTGAACATTCGAGGTTCCCGAGAGACCCAGTACTTC.

The J gene is TRBJ1-2, the V gene TRBV21-1. TRBV21-1 is a recognized pseudogene. The CDR3 extends over 12 amino acids. The DNA for the CDR3 is TGTGCTAACTTACCCCAAGACTATGGCTACACCTTC. The encoded protein is CANLPQDYGYTF.